This T cell receptor beta chain comes out of a study of blood T cell repertoires in COVID-19. Across the whole study: PBMCs, B-cell-depleted T cells, or T cells were the source of the cDNA or gDNA that made up the material.

The germline gives CDR1 SQVTM, CDR2 ANQGSEA. V gave up 0 bases and J gave up 5 bases; unmatched junction bases: 10. This CDR3 spans 17 amino acids. Original data processing: Estimation of nucleated cell counts relied on the amplification of reference gene primers. Sequencing used immunoSEQ multiplex PCR; TCRdb keeps in-frame clones, though not all of them. D and trimming come from the DNA, and the V and J calls and clone size come from that table. The data show 100,000 to 150,000 clones, over 75% seen once. Material for sequencing was peripheral blood. The chain couples TRBV29-1 to TRBJ2-2; 9 bases line up with TRBD1. The sequence was collected from a man of 80 years or more with active or convalescent COVID-19. CDR3 sequence (DNA): TGCAGCGTTGAAGATCTTGGGACAGGGAGTGTAACCGGGGAGCTGTTTTTT. The encoded protein is CSVEDLGTGSVTGELFF.